This T cell receptor beta chain was captured in a study of OX40 agonist ivuxolimab in advanced cancers. Turning to the overall study: The costimulatory receptor OX40 (CD134) was targeted by ivuxolimab, a fully human IgG2 agonistic monoclonal antibody. Three dose-escalation patients achieved partial responses, one with hepatocellular carcinoma and two with cutaneous melanoma. Patients were allowed to have had prior anti-PD-1, anti-PD-L1 or anti-CTLA-4 therapy, and more than 30% of the dose-escalation patients had previously received checkpoint inhibitors. The paper covers the monotherapy dose-escalation part of the phase I ivuxolimab trial, which included N of about 50 patients. Peripheral TCRbeta sequencing was intended to test whether TCR sequence diversity was altered and clonal T-cell expansion was caused by ivuxolimab. Of the 50 or so patients in dose escalation, 19 had hepatocellular carcinoma, about 15 had melanoma, 9 had renal cell carcinoma and 9 had head and neck cancer. Intravenous ivuxolimab was administered to patients every 2 weeks at six dose levels: 0.01, 0.1, 0.3, 1.5, 3 and 10 mg/kg. A male proportion of roughly 85% and a mean age of about 60 years, ranging from about 23 to 90, were recorded for the dose-escalation cohort. General findings and caveats noted by the study authors: Which antigens the clonally expanded peripheral T cells were specific for was not determined. At doses of 0.1 to 3.0 mg/kg, clonal expansion of both CD4+ and CD8+ blood T cells was observed from baseline to week 6. Low levels of normalized T-cell clonal expansion were also seen in some patients who did not respond. After ivuxolimab, CD8+ T cells had more expanded clones than CD4+ T cells on average. In the 0.1-3.0 mg/kg groups, partial responders were among the patients with the lowest normalized peripheral clonal expansion, particularly in CD8+ T cells.

Patients with autoimmune disease history or receiving systemic immunosuppression were excluded from the trial. Peripheral blood for TCR sequencing was collected from all dose cohorts at baseline, on cycle 4 day 1, and on cycle 7 day 1. Samples were obtained from an open-label, multicenter, first-in-human phase I dose-escalation trial of ivuxolimab. Adults with locally advanced or metastatic head and neck squamous cell, hepatocellular, melanoma or renal cell carcinoma were enrolled in the trial. Before TCR sequencing, CD4+ T cells and CD8+ T cells were sorted from peripheral blood as separate populations. As for this clone: Its antigen remains undetermined. No base-level quality is on record; no much larger clone is a single base apart.

Genomic DNA was extracted from sorted cells for sequencing of the TCRbeta CDR3 region. The immunoSEQ Assay was used to sequence the TCRbeta CDR3 regions. Imported from immuneACCESS, the table was reduced by TCRdb to in-frame sequences with V and J called. These copies leave out some clones; in studies compared against another copy, an unresolved V gene accounts for under half, and the cause of the remainder is not known. The table for this sample lists roughly 75,000 clones; approximately 90% of them were counted only once. In total, the top ten clones hold under 3.5% of the sample. Including the terminal cysteine and phenylalanine, the CDR3 comprises 9 residues. Only the CDR3 DNA is retained, 27 bases long and in frame from the first base. The trim is 3 bases for V and 5 bases for J, with a gap of 2 bases between the germline ends. The germline V gene (reference sequence) supplies CDR1 DFQATT and CDR2 SNEGSKA.

The receptor chain draws on TRBV20-1 and TRBJ2-7, with no reliable assignment of the D segment. The source is an adult with an advanced solid tumor such as melanoma, head and neck, liver or kidney cancer. Specimen: CD4+ or CD8+ T cells sorted from blood, collected in a trial of the OX40 agonist ivuxolimab. The CDR3 loop reads CSASDEQYF. The DNA sequence reads TGCAGTGCTAGCGACGAGCAGTACTTC.